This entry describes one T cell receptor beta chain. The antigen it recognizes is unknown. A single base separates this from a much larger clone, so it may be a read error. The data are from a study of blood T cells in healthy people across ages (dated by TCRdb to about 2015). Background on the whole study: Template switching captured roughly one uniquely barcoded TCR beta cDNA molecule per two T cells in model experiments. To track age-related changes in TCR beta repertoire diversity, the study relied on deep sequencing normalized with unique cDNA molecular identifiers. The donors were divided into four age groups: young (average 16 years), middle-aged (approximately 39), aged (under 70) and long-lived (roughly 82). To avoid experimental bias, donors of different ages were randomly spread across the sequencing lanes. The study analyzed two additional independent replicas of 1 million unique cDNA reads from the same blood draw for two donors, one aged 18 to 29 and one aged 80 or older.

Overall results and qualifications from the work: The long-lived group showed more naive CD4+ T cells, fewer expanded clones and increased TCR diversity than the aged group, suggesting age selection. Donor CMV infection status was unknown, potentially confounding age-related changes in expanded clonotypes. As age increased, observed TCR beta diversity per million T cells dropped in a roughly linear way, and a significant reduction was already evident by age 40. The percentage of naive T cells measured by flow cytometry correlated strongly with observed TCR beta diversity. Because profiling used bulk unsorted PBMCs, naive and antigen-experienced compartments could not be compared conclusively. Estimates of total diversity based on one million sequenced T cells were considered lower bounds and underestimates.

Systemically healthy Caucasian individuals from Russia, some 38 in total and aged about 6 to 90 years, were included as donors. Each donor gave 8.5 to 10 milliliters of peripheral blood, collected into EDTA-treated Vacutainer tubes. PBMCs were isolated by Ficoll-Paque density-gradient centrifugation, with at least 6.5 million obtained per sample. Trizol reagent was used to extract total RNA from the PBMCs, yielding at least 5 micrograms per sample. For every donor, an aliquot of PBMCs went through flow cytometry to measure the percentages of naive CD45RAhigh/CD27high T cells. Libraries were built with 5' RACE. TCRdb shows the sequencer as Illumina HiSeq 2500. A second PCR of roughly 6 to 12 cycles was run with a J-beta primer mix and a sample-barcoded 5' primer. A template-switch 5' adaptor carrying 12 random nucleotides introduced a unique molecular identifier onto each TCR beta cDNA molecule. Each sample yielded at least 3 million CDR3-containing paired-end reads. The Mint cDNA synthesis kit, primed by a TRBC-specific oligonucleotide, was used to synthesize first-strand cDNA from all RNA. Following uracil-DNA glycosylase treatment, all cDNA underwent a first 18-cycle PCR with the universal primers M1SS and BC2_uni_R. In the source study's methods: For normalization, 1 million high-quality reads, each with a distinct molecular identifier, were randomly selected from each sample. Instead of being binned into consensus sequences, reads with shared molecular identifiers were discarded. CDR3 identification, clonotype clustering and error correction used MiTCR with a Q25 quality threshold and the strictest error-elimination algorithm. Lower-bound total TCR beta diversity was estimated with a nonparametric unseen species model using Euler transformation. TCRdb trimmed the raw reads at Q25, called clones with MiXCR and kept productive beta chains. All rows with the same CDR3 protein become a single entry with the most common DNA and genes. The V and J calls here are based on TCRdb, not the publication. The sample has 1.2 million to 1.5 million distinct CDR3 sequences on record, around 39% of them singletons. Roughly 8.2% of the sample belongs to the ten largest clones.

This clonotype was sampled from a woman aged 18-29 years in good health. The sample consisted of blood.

In nucleotide form, the sequence is TGTGCCAGCAGCTTATCCGGGACTCCCTACAATGGGCAGTTCTTC. This encodes CASSLSGTPYNGQFF. Recombination joined TRBV11-2 with TRBJ2-1; the D gene is perhaps TRBD2, on 6 matching bases. Inclusive of the bounding cysteine and phenylalanine, the CDR3 is 15 residues long. Kept here is only the CDR3 DNA, which spans 45 bases and is read in frame from base 1. CDR1 SGHAT and CDR2 FQNNGV were looked up in the germline V gene.